These 32 T cell receptor beta chains came from one sample sequenced in a study of cytomegalovirus exposure and HLA in healthy donors. PCR used 60 Vbeta primers and 13 Jbeta primers. TCRdb's copy holds only in-frame clones and misses some; the assay was immunoSEQ multiplex PCR. The sample records about 170,000 clones, around 82% being singletons. Sequencing was performed on PBMCs. Every receptor here comes from a boy aged 2 to 10 in good health and CMV-seronegative.

The V call is TRBV2, the J call TRBJ2-2; TRBD1 agrees at 7 bases. V lost 6 bases to trimming and J lost 7 bases; unmatched junction nucleotides: 17. Germline loops: CDR1 SNHLY, CDR2 FYNNEI. This CDR3 contains 17 residues. The CDR3 region has the DNA TGTGCCAGCAGGGGGGACAGCGGACTGATTCGAGGCGGGGAGCTGTTTTTT. Protein sequence: CASRGDSGLIRGGELFF. The whole variable domain, remainder taken from reference TRBV2 and TRBJ2-2, is EPEVTQTPSHQVTQMGQEVILRCVPISNHLYFYWYRQILGQKVEFLVSFYNNEISEKSEIFDDQFSVERPDGSNFTLKIRSTKLEDSAMYFCASRGDSGLIRGGELFFGEGSRLTVL.

The rearrangement joins TRBV5-1 to TRBJ2-2, with D tentatively TRBD1 (5 bases). V dropped 4 bases and J dropped 3 bases, with 10 bases sitting between them. The CDR3 is 14 residues long. Germline CDR1 and CDR2: SGHRS and YFSETQ. DNA of the CDR3: TGCGCCAGCAGCCCAGACAGCTACACCGGGGAGCTGTTTTTT. It encodes CASSPDSYTGELFF.

This clone was found a few times. The V and J genes are TRBV6-5 and TRBJ2-2; D may be TRBD2 (5 bases). The germline V gene encodes CDR1 MNHEY and CDR2 SVGAGI. Trimming removed 3 bases at V and 4 bases at J, with 12 bases between. The CDR3 runs to 15 residues. This chain's CDR3 is CASSYTGTSTGELFF. The CDR3 nucleotides read TGTGCCAGCAGTTATACGGGAACGTCCACCGGGGAGCTGTTTTTT.

This chain joins TRBV10-3 and TRBJ2-5; tentative D call: TRBD1 (6 bases). Germline values: CDR1 ENHRY, CDR2 SYGVKD. V was pared by 8 bases and J by 5 bases, with 12 bases between. There are 12 residues in the CDR3. The CDR3 DNA sequence: TGTGCCATCGCCCAGGGGAGCGAGACCCAGTACTTC. It is translated as CAIAQGSETQYF.

V and J are TRBV11-2 and TRBJ2-7; a possible D gene is TRBD2 (5 bases). Germline values: CDR1 SGHAT, CDR2 FQNNGV. V lost 0 bases and J 2 bases, leaving 11 bases between the germline ends. The CDR3 is made up of 15 amino acids. The CDR3 here is CASSLDLSGAYEQYF. Here the CDR3 DNA reads TGTGCCAGCAGCTTAGATCTTTCCGGGGCCTACGAGCAGTACTTC.

V is TRBV6-1 and J is TRBJ2-3; tentatively, D is TRBD1 (6 bases). The CDR3 is 15 residues long. Germline lookup yields CDR1 MNHNS and CDR2 SASEGT. V was pared by 2 bases and J by 4 bases, with 13 bases between. The CDR3 sequence is CASSESNRESDTQYF. CDR3 DNA: TGTGCCAGCAGTGAAAGTAACAGGGAATCAGATACGCAGTATTTT.

In this sample, this clone turned up once. The J gene is TRBJ1-3, the V gene TRBV19, with D hard to call. CDR1 is LNHDA, CDR2 SQIVND, per germline (reference sequence). The CDR3 has 15 residues. With 3 bases removed from V and 0 bases from J, the gap between germline ends came to 9 bases. This CDR3 reads CASSIVGSSGNTIYF. The CDR3 nucleotides are TGTGCCAGTAGTATTGTGGGCAGCTCTGGAAACACCATATATTTT.

The chain carries TRBV7-6 and TRBJ1-1; D is possibly TRBD1 (6 bases). CDR3 size: 13 residues. Per germline, CDR1 SGHVS and CDR2 FNYEAQ. V gave up 5 bases and J gave up 5 bases, with 12 bases separating them. The CDR3 protein is CASSAQGRTEAFF. The CDR3 DNA follows: TGTGCCAGCAGCGCACAGGGTCGGACTGAAGCTTTCTTT.

This clone was counted a few times. The genes are TRBV10-1 and TRBJ2-2, with D uncertain. Trimming removed 4 bases from V and 11 bases from J, with 2 bases in between. Germline-derived CDR1 and CDR2 are WNHNN and SYGVQD (reference sequence). The CDR3 contains 9 residues. CDR3 sequence: CASSVELFF. Written as DNA, the CDR3 is TGCGCCAGCAGTGTAGAGCTGTTTTTT.

The chain is built from TRBV28 and TRBJ2-7; 11 bases line up with TRBD1. The CDR3 spans 15 residues. Per the germline V gene, CDR1 is MDHEN and CDR2 is SYDVKM. Trimming at V came to 6 bases and at J to 6 bases, leaving 10 bases not matched to a gene. The CDR3 nucleotides read TGTGCCAGCAGGTCGGGGGACAGGGGGGATCCCGAGCAGTACTTC. It is translated as CASRSGDRGDPEQYF.

The chain has TRBV7-9 and TRBJ2-1; TRBD2 aligns across 7 bases. Germline trimming cut 5 bases from V and 0 bases from J; bases unmatched to any gene: 10. In germline, CDR1 is SEHNR, CDR2 FQNEAQ (reference sequence). This CDR3 has 17 residues. CDR3 DNA sequence: TGTGCCAGCAGCCCCGTGGCTAGCGGACGCTCCTACAATGAGCAGTTCTTC. Its translation: CASSPVASGRSYNEQFF.

V is TRBV18 and J is TRBJ2-3; a possible D gene is TRBD2 (6 bases). V lost 1 base, J lost 2 bases, and 7 bases lay in between. Germline CDR1 reads KGHSH; CDR2 reads LQKENI. The CDR3 totals 14 residues. The DNA of the CDR3 is TGTGCCAGCTCACCACTAGCGGTCACAGATACGCAGTATTTT. It specifies CASSPLAVTDTQYF.

CDR3 DNA sequence: TGTGCCAGCAGTGAACTCCTGAACACCGGGGAGCTGTTTTTT. It encodes CASSELLNTGELFF. J is TRBJ2-2 and V is TRBV6-1; D call uncertain. Trimming removed 2 bases at V and 1 base at J, with 5 bases between. CDR1 is MNHNS, CDR2 SASEGT, per germline. The CDR3 sequence is 14 residues long.

This rearrangement joins TRBV30 to TRBJ2-7; D is ambiguous. Between the trimmed V and J ends, which lost 2 bases and 1 base, there was a span of 21 bases. CDR1 GTSNPN and CDR2 SVGIG come from the germline V gene (reference sequence). The CDR3 contains 17 residues. The CDR3 sequence: CAWSSPLPRLTSYEQYF. In DNA, the CDR3 is TGTGCCTGGAGTTCCCCTCTCCCGCGGCTGACTTCCTACGAGCAGTACTTC.

CDR3 protein: CASRKQGAAYGYTF. The CDR3 DNA reads TGTGCCAGCAGAAAGCAGGGGGCGGCCTATGGCTACACCTTC. This chain joins TRBV28 and TRBJ1-2, with 8 nucleotides matching TRBD1. The CDR3 totals 14 residues. CDR1 is MDHEN, CDR2 SYDVKM, per germline. The J segment lost 4 bases and the V segment lost 6 bases, leaving 7 bases of the junction unmatched.

This chain uses TRBV7-9 with TRBJ1-1; 10 bases agree with TRBD1. CDR3 length equals 16 residues. Germline V gives CDR1 SEHNR, CDR2 FQNEAQ (reference sequence). V lost 3 bases, J lost 1 base, and 5 bases stayed unmatched. The CDR3 sequence is CASSFWTGGRNTEAFF. CDR3 coding DNA: TGTGCCAGCAGCTTTTGGACAGGGGGGCGGAACACTGAAGCTTTCTTT.

V is TRBV6-5 and J is TRBJ1-1, with 7 bases identical to TRBD1. Germline CDR1 is MNHEY and CDR2 is SVGAGI. With 0 bases clipped from V and 4 bases from J, the junction kept 5 bases outside the gene matches. The CDR3 loop spans 15 amino acids. In DNA, the CDR3 is TGTGCCAGCAGTTACTCTACAGGGGTGGCCACTGAAGCTTTCTTT. Translated, it gives CASSYSTGVATEAFF.

The CDR3 here is CASSRQGPSGYTF. CDR3 in DNA: TGTGCCAGCAGTCGGCAGGGGCCGAGTGGCTACACCTTC. The chain links TRBV6-5 to TRBJ1-2; tentative D call: TRBD1 (6 bases). Per germline, CDR1 MNHEY and CDR2 SVGAGI. Trimming removed 5 bases at V and 7 bases at J, with 14 bases between. There are 13 residues in the CDR3.

The chain is built from TRBV19 and TRBJ1-1; TRBD1 matches 8 bases. Germline CDR1 LNHDA, CDR2 SQIVND (reference sequence). There are 18 residues in the CDR3. After removal of 1 base from V and 3 bases from J, the junction contained 13 bases not matched to a gene. The CDR3 nucleotides read TGTGCCAGTAGTATAGGGTGGGGGGCAGGGGGCGCGGACACTGAAGCTTTCTTT. Protein sequence: CASSIGWGAGGADTEAFF.

The rearrangement joins TRBV5-1 to TRBJ2-4; D not resolved. The V end lost 0 bases, the J end lost 0 bases, and 4 bases lay between the germline ends. CDR3 size: 14 residues. The germline V gene encodes CDR1 SGHRS and CDR2 YFSETQ. CDR3 in amino acids: CASSLAVAKNIQYF. CDR3 nucleotide sequence: TGCGCCAGCAGCTTGGCGGTAGCCAAAAACATTCAGTACTTC.

This clone occurred once. V and J are TRBV7-9 and TRBJ1-1; no clear D gene. V dropped 5 bases and J dropped 11 bases, with 15 bases sitting between them. Germline V gene data show CDR1 as SEHNR and CDR2 as FQNEAQ (reference sequence). The CDR3 runs 12 residues. The CDR3 sequence is CASSPGVAGAFF. The CDR3 DNA sequence: TGTGCCAGCAGCCCCGGGGTGGCTGGGGCTTTCTTT.

The V call is TRBV2, the J call TRBJ2-3, with 8 bases fitting TRBD1. Per the germline V gene, CDR1 is SNHLY and CDR2 is FYNNEI. CDR3 length: 19 amino acids. With V trimmed by 7 bases and J by 0 bases, 18 bases remained unmatched. CDR3 amino acids: CASTPLLARRTGSTDTQYF. Here the CDR3 DNA reads TGTGCCAGCACCCCCCTTTTAGCTCGTAGGACAGGGAGCACAGATACGCAGTATTTT.

The gene calls are TRBV13 and TRBJ2-5; 10 bases line up with TRBD2. Germline-derived CDR1 and CDR2 are PRHDT and FYEKMQ (reference sequence). Unmatched junction bases numbered 7, after V lost 5 bases and J lost 1 base. The CDR3 sequence is 16 residues long. The CDR3 bases are TGTGCCAGCAGCGATGGACTAGCGGCCATCCAAGAGACCCAGTACTTC. As protein: CASSDGLAAIQETQYF.

A note on this clone: Compared with germline, one end of the junction differs, possibly owing to a read error. The rearrangement links TRBV29-1 to TRBJ2-3; 7 positions match TRBD1. CDR1 and CDR2 from the germline V gene are SQVTM and ANQGSEA. The CDR3 contains 13 residues. CDR3 in amino acids: CSVDRTSTGTQYF. The DNA of the CDR3 is TGCAGCGTGGACAGGACAAGTACAGGTACGCAGTATTTT.

This clone was seen a handful of times. V usage is TRBV5-1 and J usage is TRBJ1-3; no clear D. Germline CDR1 is SGHRS and CDR2 is YFSETQ. Deletions cut 4 bases from V and 0 bases from J, with 11 bases between. The CDR3 spans 15 residues. CDR3 in DNA: TGCGCCAGCAGCATCGGGGTTAGCTCTGGAAACACCATATATTTT. Protein: CASSIGVSSGNTIYF.

This chain connects TRBV5-4 to TRBJ1-1; no firm D call. The CDR3 is 13 amino acids. The germline CDR1 and CDR2 sequences are SGHNT and YYREEE (reference sequence). V gave up 5 bases and J gave up 4 bases, with 12 bases separating them. CDR3 sequence: CASRSGFRTEAFF. Here the CDR3 DNA reads TGTGCCAGCAGATCGGGGTTTCGCACTGAAGCTTTCTTT.

To note about this clone: Sequence at one end of the junction differs from germline and may be a read error. This rearrangement joins TRBV7-7 to TRBJ2-5; TRBD2 aligns across 8 bases. Per germline, CDR1 SSHAT and CDR2 FNYEAQ (reference sequence). The CDR3 has 14 residues. The DNA for the CDR3 is TGTGCTAGCAGCTTAGGGCTAGCGGGAGAGACCCAGTACTTC. Protein product: CASSLGLAGETQYF.

This chain links TRBV19 with TRBJ2-1, with a possible D match to TRBD1 (6 bases). Germline lookup yields CDR1 LNHDA and CDR2 SQIVND (reference sequence). Trimming removed 5 bases from V and 7 bases from J, with 9 bases in between. The CDR3 is 12 amino acids. As DNA, the CDR3 is TGTGCCAGTAGTTATCAGGGGAATGAGCAGTTCTTC. This translates into CASSYQGNEQFF.

The CDR3 loop is CASRGQINTGELFF. The CDR3 coding sequence is TGTGCCAGCAGAGGACAGATTAACACCGGGGAGCTGTTTTTT. This sequence joins TRBV2 and TRBJ2-2; possibly TRBD1 for D (6 bases). The V end lost 6 bases, the J end lost 2 bases, and 10 bases lay between the germline ends. Germline V CDR1 and CDR2: SNHLY, FYNNEI. The CDR3 loop spans 14 amino acids.

The V gene is TRBV2, the J gene TRBJ2-6; TRBD1 agrees at 7 bases. J was trimmed by 0 bases and V by 7 bases; bases with no gene match: 9. The germline CDR1 and CDR2 sequences are SNHLY and FYNNEI. CDR3 length: 17 amino acids. Here the CDR3 reads CASIPGTDNSGANVLTF. Here the CDR3 DNA reads TGTGCCAGCATCCCCGGGACAGATAACTCTGGGGCCAACGTCCTGACTTTC.

As concerns this clone: The same CDR3 arises from other DNA sequences in this sample as well. J is TRBJ2-7 and V is TRBV15; TRBD1 agrees at 7 bases. This CDR3 spans 14 amino acids. The germline V gene has CDR1 LNHNV and CDR2 YYDKDF (reference sequence). Germline trimming cut 8 bases from V and 4 bases from J; bases unmatched to any gene: 11. CDR3 coding DNA: TGTGCCACCTCCAGCAGGGACAGCTCTTACGAGCAGTACTTC. Translation gives CATSSRDSSYEQYF.

V usage is TRBV5-1 and J usage is TRBJ2-7; a weak D match, TRBD1 (6 bases). The CDR3 consists of 13 residues. The V gene lost 4 bases and the J gene lost 1 base, with 9 bases spanning the gap. From germline, CDR1 is SGHRS and CDR2 YFSETQ. The CDR3 DNA is TGCGCCAGCAGCACCGACAGGTCCTACGAGCAGTACTTC. Protein product: CASSTDRSYEQYF.